The 5 T cell receptor beta chains below were found in one sample sequenced in a study of blood T cell repertoires in COVID-19. Data came from immunoSEQ multiplex PCR; TCRdb stores just in-frame clones and leaves some out. The data contain under 200,000 clones, about nine tenths of them singletons. Sequenced material: peripheral blood. These receptors came from a young man with COVID-19, enrolled during active disease.

The V and J genes are TRBV4-3 and TRBJ2-7; perhaps TRBD1 as D (5 bases). Germline loops: CDR1 LGHNA, CDR2 YSLEER. This CDR3 has 15 amino acids. Trimming cost V 0 bases and J 5 bases, with 14 bases left between them. The CDR3 sequence is CASSQDWQGIDEQYF. The CDR3 DNA follows: TGCGCCAGCAGCCAAGATTGGCAGGGAATCGACGAGCAGTACTTC.

V gene TRBV4-1 combines with J gene TRBJ2-7; D may be TRBD1 (6 bases). Trimming stripped 2 bases from V and 4 bases from J, with 12 bases between. This CDR3 is built from 14 residues. The V gene's germline CDR1 is MGHRA and CDR2 YSYEKL. The CDR3 loop is CASSQTLDRYEQYF. The CDR3 DNA follows: TGCGCCAGCAGCCAAACCCTGGACAGATACGAGCAGTACTTC.

V is TRBV6-2 or TRBV6-3 and J is TRBJ2-7, with D possibly TRBD1 on 6 matching bases. Germline loops: CDR1 MNHEY, CDR2 SVGEGT. The V end lost 0 bases, the J end lost 3 bases, and 12 bases lay between the germline ends. The CDR3 spans 15 residues. The CDR3 bases are TGTGCCAGCAGTTACTCGAGGGACACCTTCTACGAGCAGTACTTC. Translation gives CASSYSRDTFYEQYF.

CDR3 coding DNA: TGTGCCAGCAGTTCCACTAGCGGAGATACCGGGGAGCTGTTTTTT. It specifies CASSSTSGDTGELFF. The chain carries TRBV28 and TRBJ2-2; 8 nucleotides line up with TRBD2. Germline lookup yields CDR1 MDHEN and CDR2 SYDVKM. V was pared by 4 bases and J by 5 bases, with 6 bases of the junction left unmatched. The CDR3 sequence is 15 residues long.

The chain employs TRBV15 and TRBJ2-7, with unresolved D. The CDR3 sequence is 13 residues long. Germline V gene sequence: CDR1 LNHNV, CDR2 YYDKDF (reference sequence). The V end was cut by 0 bases, the J end by 3 bases, with 6 bases between. The CDR3 spells CATSRDLDYEQYF. CDR3 nucleotides: TGTGCCACCAGCAGAGATCTAGACTACGAGCAGTACTTC.